The clone carrying this TCR beta chain has just a few counts. No antigen is known for it. The sample originates from a study of beta chain features in type 1 diabetes. Germline V CDR1 and CDR2: SGHAT, FQNNGV. CDR3 size: 16 residues. Germline trimming cut 3 bases from V and 8 bases from J; bases unmatched to any gene: 9. Reverse transcription of all isolated RNA meant that expressed TCRB transcripts were sequenced. Measured with immunoSEQ multiplex PCR; TCRdb has only the in-frame clones, and not every one. The table has some 290,000 clones, 24% seen once. Each donor gave one heparinised blood draw averaging about 110 mL. Findings and caveats of the study: Type 1 diabetes patients had TCRB CDR3s that were shorter (moderately but significantly so) in all four CD4+ subsets. Sequencing from cDNA could over-represent high-TCR-expressing cells. There were fewer insertions and more deletions at the VDJ junctions of type 1 diabetes patients.

The sequence came from a woman aged 30 to 39 with type 1 diabetes. The gene calls are TRBV11-2 and TRBJ2-1; TRBD2 aligns across 11 bases. Sequencing was done on a sample of naive CD4+ T cells from blood. The CDR3 DNA is TGTGCCAGCAGCTTCGCTACTAGCGGGAGCCAGGATGAGCAGTTCTTC. It specifies CASSFATSGSQDEQFF.